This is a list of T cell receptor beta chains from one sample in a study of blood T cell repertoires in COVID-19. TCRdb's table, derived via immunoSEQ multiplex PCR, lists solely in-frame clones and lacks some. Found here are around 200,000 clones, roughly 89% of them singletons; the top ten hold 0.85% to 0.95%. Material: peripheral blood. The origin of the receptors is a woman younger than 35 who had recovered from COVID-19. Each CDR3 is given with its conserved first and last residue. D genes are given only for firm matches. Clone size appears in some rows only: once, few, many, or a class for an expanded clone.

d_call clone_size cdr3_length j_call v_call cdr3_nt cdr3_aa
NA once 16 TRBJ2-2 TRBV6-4 TGTGCCAGCGGGTTTGGAGGGACAGCACGCACCGGGGAGCTGTTTTTT CASGFGGTARTGELFF
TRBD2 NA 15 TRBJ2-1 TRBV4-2 TGTGCCAGCAGCCCCCTAGCGGGAGGGGGGGATGAGCAGTTCTTC CASSPLAGGGDEQFF
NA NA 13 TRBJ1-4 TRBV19 TGTGCCAGTAGTACTTCGGTCCGCGAAAAACTGTTTTTT CASSTSVREKLFF
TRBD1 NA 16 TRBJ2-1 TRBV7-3 TGTGCCAGCAGCTTAACAGGGGGCCTTTCCTACAATGAGCAGTTCTTC CASSLTGGLSYNEQFF
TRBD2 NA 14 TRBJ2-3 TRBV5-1 TGCGCCAGCAGCCGGGGACTAGCAGGAGATACGCAGTATTTT CASSRGLAGDTQYF
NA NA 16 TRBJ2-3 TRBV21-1 TGTGCCAGCAGCAAAGATGAAGGGGGCGTCACAGATACGCAGTATTTT CASSKDEGGVTDTQYF
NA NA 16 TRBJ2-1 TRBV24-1 TGTGCCACCAGTGATGACACAGGGAACTCCTACAATGAGCAGTTCTTC CATSDDTGNSYNEQFF
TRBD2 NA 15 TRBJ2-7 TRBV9 TGTGCCAGCAGCGTAGCGGGGGGGCTCACACACGAGCAGTACTTC CASSVAGGLTHEQYF
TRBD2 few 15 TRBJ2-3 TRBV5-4 TGTGCCAGCAGCTCTAGCGGGGGGGCCGGGCATACGCAGTATTTT CASSSSGGAGHTQYF
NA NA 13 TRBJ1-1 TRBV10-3 TGTGCCACACGGGGAGGACAGAACACTGAAGCTTTCTTT CATRGGQNTEAFF
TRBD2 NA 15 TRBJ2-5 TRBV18 TGTGCCAGCTCACCACAATTAGCGGGACAAGAGACCCAGTACTTC CASSPQLAGQETQYF
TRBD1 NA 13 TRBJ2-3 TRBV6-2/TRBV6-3 TGTGCCAGCAGTCTACAGGGGTTACATACGCAGTATTTT CASSLQGLHTQYF
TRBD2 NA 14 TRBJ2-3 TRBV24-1 TGTGCCACCAGTGGCCTACTAGCGGGAGATACGCAGTATTTT CATSGLLAGDTQYF
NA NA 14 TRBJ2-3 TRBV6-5 TGTGCCAGCAGCCGTGGGACTAGCACAGATACGCAGTATTTT CASSRGTSTDTQYF
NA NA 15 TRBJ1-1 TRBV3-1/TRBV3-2 TGTGCCAGCAGCCAAGTAGAAGACAGTTCCACAGGCGCTTTCTTT CASSQVEDSSTGAFF
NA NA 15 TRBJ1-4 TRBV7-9 TGTGCCAGCAGCTTACAGTTAGGGAGGAATGAAAAACTGTTTTTT CASSLQLGRNEKLFF
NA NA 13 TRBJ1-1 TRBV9 TGTGCCAGCAGCGTAGCTACGACAGATGAAGCTTTCTTT CASSVATTDEAFF
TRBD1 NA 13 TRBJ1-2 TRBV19 TGTGCCAGTAGTCCCGGGACAGCTAAAGGCTACACCTTC CASSPGTAKGYTF
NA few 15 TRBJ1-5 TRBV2 TGTGCCAGCAGTGAATTTCGGGGGAGCAATCAGCCCCAGCATTTT CASSEFRGSNQPQHF
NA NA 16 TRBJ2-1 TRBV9 TGTGCCAGCAGCGCCCCTAGGGGGGGGGCCCAAAATGAGCAGTTCTTC CASSAPRGGAQNEQFF
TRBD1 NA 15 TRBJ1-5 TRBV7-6 TGTGCCAGCAGCTCCTCCGGGACAGGGGATCAGCCCCAGCATTTT CASSSSGTGDQPQHF
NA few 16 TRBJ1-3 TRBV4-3 TGCGCCAGCAGCCAGGACGGACTATCGGCGGGAAACACCATATATTTT CASSQDGLSAGNTIYF
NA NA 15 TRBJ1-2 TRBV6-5 TGTGCCAGCAGTATAAGATCTACCCGTGACTATGGCTACACCTTC CASSIRSTRDYGYTF
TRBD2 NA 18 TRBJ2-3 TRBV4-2 TGTGCCAGCAGCCAACTTACTAGCGGGGGCACTAGCACAGATACGCAGTATTTT CASSQLTSGGTSTDTQYF
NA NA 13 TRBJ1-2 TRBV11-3 TGTGCCAGCAGGAGATACCTGGACTATGGCTACACCTTC CASRRYLDYGYTF
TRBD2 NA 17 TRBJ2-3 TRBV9 TGTGCCAGCAGCGTAGCGTTAGCGGGGGGACTCACGAATACGCAGTATTTT CASSVALAGGLTNTQYF
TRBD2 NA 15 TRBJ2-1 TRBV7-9 TGTGCCAGCACCCCCGCAGGTCTAGCGGCAAGGGAGCAGTTCTTC CASTPAGLAAREQFF
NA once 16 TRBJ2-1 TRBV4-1 TGCGCCAGCAGCCCCTCGGACAATTGGAGATCCAATGAGCAGTTCTTC CASSPSDNWRSNEQFF
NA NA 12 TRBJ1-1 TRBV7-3 TGTGCCAGCAGCCCATCTAGCGGCGAAGCTTTCTTT CASSPSSGEAFF
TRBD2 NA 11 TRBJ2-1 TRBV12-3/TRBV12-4 TGTGCCAGCAACGGCCTAGCGGGGATGTTCTTC CASNGLAGMFF
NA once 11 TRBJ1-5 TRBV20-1 TGCAGTGCTGCATCGTTAGGGGCCCAGCATTTT CSAASLGAQHF
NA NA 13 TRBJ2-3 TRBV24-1 TGTGCCACCAGGGAGGACTTCACAGATACGCAGTATTTT CATREDFTDTQYF
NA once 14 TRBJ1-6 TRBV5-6 TGTGCCAGCAGCCCGACAGCATATAATTCACCCCTCCACTTT CASSPTAYNSPLHF
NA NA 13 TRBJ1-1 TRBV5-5 TGTGCCAGCAGCTCCACCGACAGACCTGAAGCTTTCTTT CASSSTDRPEAFF
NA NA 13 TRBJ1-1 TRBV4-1 TGCGCCAGCAGTCAGAGGACAGACACTGAAGCTTTCTTT CASSQRTDTEAFF
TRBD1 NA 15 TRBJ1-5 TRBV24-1 TGTGCCACCAGCCCGACAGGGGGGAGCAATCAGCCCCAGCATTTT CATSPTGGSNQPQHF
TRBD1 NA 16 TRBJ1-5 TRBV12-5 TGTGCTAGTGCTAAAGCCGAGGGACAGGGGAGCCAGCCCCAGCATTTT CASAKAEGQGSQPQHF
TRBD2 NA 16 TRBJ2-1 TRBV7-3 TGTGCCAGCAGCCCCACCGGGACTAGCGGTCACAATGAGCAGTTCTTC CASSPTGTSGHNEQFF
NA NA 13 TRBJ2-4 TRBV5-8 TGTGCCAGTCTAACAGAACTGAAAAACATTCAGTACTTC CASLTELKNIQYF
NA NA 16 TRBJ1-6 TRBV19 TGTGCCAGTAGTATGGGGTGGAGGGCCCTCAACCCACCCCTCCACTTT CASSMGWRALNPPLHF
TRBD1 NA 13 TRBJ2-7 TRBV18 TGTGCCAGCTCCGTGACAGGGTCCTACGAGCAGTACTTC CASSVTGSYEQYF